The 15 T cell receptor beta chains below come from one sample, sequenced in a study of beta chain features in type 1 diabetes. Study conclusions and caveats: Significant though moderate, a shortening of TCRB CDR3s appeared in all four CD4+ subsets of Type 1 diabetes patients.

Their antigen targets remain unknown. Expressed TCRB transcripts were sequenced after all isolated RNA was converted to cDNA. Measured with immunoSEQ multiplex PCR; TCRdb has only the in-frame clones, and not every one. The sample consists of roughly 290,000 clones, 15% of them appearing once. Source material: naive CD4+ T cells from blood. The origin of the receptors is a man between 18 and 29 years old with type 1 diabetes.

The chain links TRBV7-6 to TRBJ1-4; TRBD1 matches at 8 bases. Per germline, CDR1 SGHVS and CDR2 FNYEAQ. Losses at the gene ends were 2 bases for V and 7 bases for J; bases not matched to a gene: 3. The CDR3 extends over 14 amino acids. The CDR3 DNA follows: TGTGCCAGCAGCTTAAGGACAGGGCGTGAAAAACTGTTTTTT. Encoded protein: CASSLRTGREKLFF.

This sequence joins TRBV28 and TRBJ1-5; D is possibly TRBD1 (6 bases). In germline, CDR1 is MDHEN, CDR2 SYDVKM. The CDR3 sequence is 16 residues long. Deletions cut 6 bases from V and 4 bases from J, with 19 bases between. CDR3 amino acids: CASRPEKTGRNQPQHF. The CDR3 DNA sequence: TGTGCCAGCAGGCCCGAAAAGACAGGTCGGAATCAGCCCCAGCATTTT.

V usage is TRBV5-1 and J usage is TRBJ2-1, with 16 bases fitting TRBD2. This CDR3 has 18 amino acids. Germline lookup yields CDR1 SGHRS and CDR2 YFSETQ. Unmatched junction bases numbered 7, after V lost 4 bases and J lost 3 bases. CDR3 residues: CASSTGTSGRAFYNEQFF. CDR3 in DNA: TGCGCCAGCAGCACAGGGACTAGCGGGAGGGCCTTCTACAATGAGCAGTTCTTC.

The chain recombines TRBV19 with TRBJ1-5; D ambiguous. V was trimmed by 2 bases and J by 4 bases, leaving 6 bases between them. The CDR3 length is 13 residues. The germline V gene has CDR1 LNHDA and CDR2 SQIVND (reference sequence). CDR3 region: CASSIPNNQPQHF. The CDR3 bases are TGTGCCAGTAGTATACCTAATAATCAGCCCCAGCATTTT.

The rearrangement uses TRBV28 and TRBJ1-2; possibly TRBD1 for D (6 bases). The CDR3 consists of 13 residues. V gave up 3 bases and J gave up 7 bases, with 12 bases separating them. Germline V CDR1 and CDR2: MDHEN, SYDVKM. CDR3 amino acids: CASSLRGGGGYTF. Written as DNA, the CDR3 is TGTGCCAGCAGTTTGCGCGGGGGCGGTGGCTACACCTTC.

The V and J genes are TRBV5-4 and TRBJ2-3; 8 bases are shared with TRBD2. The J segment lost 0 bases and the V segment lost 4 bases, leaving 19 bases of the junction unmatched. CDR1 SGHNT and CDR2 YYREEE come from the germline V gene (reference sequence). This CDR3 spans 20 amino acids. The CDR3 spells CASSPASGLRGALSTDTQYF. CDR3 DNA: TGTGCCAGCAGCCCGGCGAGTGGTTTGCGGGGGGCCCTTAGCACAGATACGCAGTATTTT.

The genes are TRBV6-1 and TRBJ2-7; 10 nucleotides match TRBD1. CDR1 is MNHNS, CDR2 SASEGT, per germline. V lost 3 bases, J lost 1 base, and 3 bases stayed unmatched. This CDR3 is 15 amino acids long. Here the CDR3 DNA reads TGTGCCAGCAGTGATCGGACAGGGGGGTCCTACGAGCAGTACTTC. Amino acids: CASSDRTGGSYEQYF.

This rearrangement joins TRBV28 to TRBJ1-4; 11 nucleotides align to TRBD1. Germline assignment: CDR1 MDHEN and CDR2 SYDVKM. This CDR3 has 14 residues. The junction had 0 bases not matched to a gene; V was cut back by 2 bases and J by 7 bases. The CDR3 coding sequence is TGTGCCAGCAGTTTAGGGACAGGGGGTGAAAAACTGTTTTTT. Translated, it gives CASSLGTGGEKLFF.

The rearrangement links TRBV30 to TRBJ2-3; D remains unclear. Looked up from germline, CDR1 is GTSNPN and CDR2 is SVGIG (reference sequence). With 2 bases removed from V and 9 bases from J, the gap between germline ends came to 9 bases. The CDR3 length is 11 residues. The CDR3 bases are TGTGCCTGGAGTCCGAGAGGCACGCAGTATTTT. This translates into CAWSPRGTQYF.

This clone was seen just once. This sequence joins TRBV10-3 and TRBJ2-3; 9 bases line up with TRBD2. With 7 bases clipped from V and 4 bases from J, the junction kept 12 bases outside the gene matches. Germline V gene sequence: CDR1 ENHRY, CDR2 SYGVKD. The CDR3 extends over 16 amino acids. This CDR3 is CAITASGGPFADTQYF. The CDR3 DNA reads TGTGCCATCACGGCGAGCGGGGGGCCATTTGCAGATACGCAGTATTTT.

This clone came up a few times. The V and J genes are TRBV5-1 and TRBJ2-3; possible D gene TRBD1, 5 bases. CDR3 size: 14 residues. V gave up 4 bases and J gave up 4 bases, with 13 bases separating them. Germline CDR1 and CDR2: SGHRS and YFSETQ. This CDR3 reads CASSRPQAPDTQYF. CDR3 bases: TGCGCCAGCAGCAGACCACAGGCCCCAGATACGCAGTATTTT.

The chain recombines TRBV4-3 with TRBJ1-2; no reliable D call. This CDR3 spans 14 amino acids. V lost 0 bases, J lost 6 bases, and 11 bases lay in between. Germline V gene sequence: CDR1 LGHNA, CDR2 YSLEER. The CDR3 sequence: CASSQDPTAHGYTF. The CDR3 DNA is TGCGCCAGCAGCCAAGATCCCACAGCTCATGGCTACACCTTC.

The chain recombines TRBV7-8 with TRBJ1-5, with D unclear. Germline V CDR1 and CDR2: SGHVS, FQNEAQ. The V and J ends lost 4 bases and 0 bases respectively, with 7 bases between them. The CDR3 spans 14 residues. DNA for the CDR3: TGTGCCAGCAGCTCGAGAAATAGCAATCAGCCCCAGCATTTT. It encodes CASSSRNSNQPQHF.

The table lists this clone with a few counts. This chain's CDR3 is CATSSLRGHSYNEQFF. The CDR3 DNA is TGTGCCACCAGCAGCCTCCGGGGACACTCCTACAATGAGCAGTTCTTC. This sequence joins TRBV15 and TRBJ2-1, with D perhaps matching TRBD1 (6 bases). The CDR3 spans 16 residues. In germline, CDR1 is LNHNV, CDR2 YYDKDF (reference sequence). V was pared by 3 bases and J by 0 bases, with 12 bases between.

This clone occurred a few times. This chain joins TRBV19 and TRBJ2-1; 11 bases match TRBD2. Trimming cost V 1 base and J 8 bases; bases outside gene matches: 1. The CDR3 has 14 residues. Germline assignment: CDR1 LNHDA and CDR2 SQIVND (reference sequence). DNA for the CDR3: TGTGCCAGTAGTATAGTTAGCGGGAGGGATGAGCAGTTCTTC. It codes for CASSIVSGRDEQFF.